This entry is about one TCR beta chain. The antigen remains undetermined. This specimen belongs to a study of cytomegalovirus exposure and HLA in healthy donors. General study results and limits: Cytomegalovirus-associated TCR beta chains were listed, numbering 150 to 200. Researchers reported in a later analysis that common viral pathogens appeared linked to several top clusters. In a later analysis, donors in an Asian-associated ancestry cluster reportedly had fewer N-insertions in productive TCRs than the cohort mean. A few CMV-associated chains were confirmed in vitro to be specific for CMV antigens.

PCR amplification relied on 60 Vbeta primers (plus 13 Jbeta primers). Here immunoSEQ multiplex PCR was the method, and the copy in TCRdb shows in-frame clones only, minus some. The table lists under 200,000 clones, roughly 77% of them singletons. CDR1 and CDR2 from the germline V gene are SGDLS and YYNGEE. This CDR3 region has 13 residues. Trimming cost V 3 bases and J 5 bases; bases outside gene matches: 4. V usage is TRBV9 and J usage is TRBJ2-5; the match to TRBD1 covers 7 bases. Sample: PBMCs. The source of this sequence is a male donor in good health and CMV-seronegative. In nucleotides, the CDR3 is TGTGCCAGCAGCGCGACAGGGATCGAGACCCAGTACTTC. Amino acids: CASSATGIETQYF.